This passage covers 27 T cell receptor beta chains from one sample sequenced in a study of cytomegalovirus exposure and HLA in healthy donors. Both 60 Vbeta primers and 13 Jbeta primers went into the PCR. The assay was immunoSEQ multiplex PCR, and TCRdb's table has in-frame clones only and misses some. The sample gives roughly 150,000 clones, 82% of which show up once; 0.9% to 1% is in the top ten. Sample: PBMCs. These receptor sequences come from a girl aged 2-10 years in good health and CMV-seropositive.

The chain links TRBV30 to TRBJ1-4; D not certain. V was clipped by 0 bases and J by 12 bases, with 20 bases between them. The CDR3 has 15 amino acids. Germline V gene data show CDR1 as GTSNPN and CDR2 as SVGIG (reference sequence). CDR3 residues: CAWSVFWGEGGELFF. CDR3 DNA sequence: TGTGCCTGGAGTGTATTTTGGGGAGAGGGCGGGGAACTGTTTTTT. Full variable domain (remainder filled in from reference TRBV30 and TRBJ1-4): SQTIHQWPATLVQPVGSPLSLECTVEGTSNPNLYWYRQAAGRGLQLLFYSVGIGQISSEVPQNLSASRPQDRQFILSSKKLLLSDSGFYLCAWSVFWGEGGELFFGSGTQLSVL.

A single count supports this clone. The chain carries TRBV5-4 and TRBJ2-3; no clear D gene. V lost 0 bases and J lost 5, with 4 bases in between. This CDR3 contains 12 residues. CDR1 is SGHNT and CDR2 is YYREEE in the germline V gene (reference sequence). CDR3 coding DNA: TGTGCCAGCAGCTTGGATCAAGATACGCAGTATTTT. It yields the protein CASSLDQDTQYF.

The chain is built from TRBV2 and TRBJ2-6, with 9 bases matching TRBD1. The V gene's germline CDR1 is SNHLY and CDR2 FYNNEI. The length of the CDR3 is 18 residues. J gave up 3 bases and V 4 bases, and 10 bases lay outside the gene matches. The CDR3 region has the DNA TGTGCCAGCAGTGGGGGACAGGGAAGAGGTTTTGGGGCCAACGTCCTGACTTTC. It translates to CASSGGQGRGFGANVLTF.

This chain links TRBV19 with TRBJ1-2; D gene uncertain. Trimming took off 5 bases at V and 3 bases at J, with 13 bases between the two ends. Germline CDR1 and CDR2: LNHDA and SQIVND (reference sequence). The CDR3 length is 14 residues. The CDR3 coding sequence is TGTGCCAGTAGTCTACAACACCGGGACTATGGCTACACCTTC. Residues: CASSLQHRDYGYTF.

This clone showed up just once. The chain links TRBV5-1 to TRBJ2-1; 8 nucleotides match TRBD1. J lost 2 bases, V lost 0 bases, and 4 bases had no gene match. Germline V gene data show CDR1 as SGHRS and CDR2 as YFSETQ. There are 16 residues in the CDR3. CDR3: CASSLVGQVTYNEQFF. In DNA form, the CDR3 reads TGCGCCAGCAGCTTGGTGGGACAGGTTACCTACAATGAGCAGTTCTTC. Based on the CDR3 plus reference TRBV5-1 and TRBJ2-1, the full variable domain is KAGVTQTPRYLIKTRGQQVTLSCSPISGHRSVSWYQQTPGQGLQFLFEYFSETQRNKGNFPGRFSGRQFSNSRSEMNVSTLELGDSALYLCASSLVGQVTYNEQFFGPGTRLTVL.

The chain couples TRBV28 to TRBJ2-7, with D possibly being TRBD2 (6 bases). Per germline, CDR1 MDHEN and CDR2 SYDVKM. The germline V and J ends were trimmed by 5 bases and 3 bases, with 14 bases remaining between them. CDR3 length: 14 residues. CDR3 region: CASSRDSTRYEQYF. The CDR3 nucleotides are TGTGCCAGCAGTCGGGACTCGACCCGCTACGAGCAGTACTTC.

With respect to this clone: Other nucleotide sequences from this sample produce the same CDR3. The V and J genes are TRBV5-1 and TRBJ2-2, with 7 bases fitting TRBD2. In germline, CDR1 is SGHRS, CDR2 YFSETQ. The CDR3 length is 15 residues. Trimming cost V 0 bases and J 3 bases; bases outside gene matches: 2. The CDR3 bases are TGCGCCAGCAGCTTGGGGCTAGCGGACACCGGGGAGCTGTTTTTT. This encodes CASSLGLADTGELFF.

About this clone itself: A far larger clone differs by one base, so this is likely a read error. The CDR3, as DNA: TGTGCCAGCAGTGGGACTAACACCGGGGAGCTGTTTTTT. Encoded protein: CASSGTNTGELFF. The chain carries TRBV6-1 and TRBJ2-2; tentative D call: TRBD2 (5 bases). The germline V gene has CDR1 MNHNS and CDR2 SASEGT. The CDR3 covers 13 residues. The germline V and J ends were trimmed by 4 bases and 2 bases, with 5 bases remaining between them.

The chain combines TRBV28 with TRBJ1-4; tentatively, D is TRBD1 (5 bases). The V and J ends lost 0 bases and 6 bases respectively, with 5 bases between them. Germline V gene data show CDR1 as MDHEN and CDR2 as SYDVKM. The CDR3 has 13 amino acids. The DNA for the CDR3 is TGTGCCAGCAGTTTATGGACAGATGAAAAACTGTTTTTT. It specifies CASSLWTDEKLFF.

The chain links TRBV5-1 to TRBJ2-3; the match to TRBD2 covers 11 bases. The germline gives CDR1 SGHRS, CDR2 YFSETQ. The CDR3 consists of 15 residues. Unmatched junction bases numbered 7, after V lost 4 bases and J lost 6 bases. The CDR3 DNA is TGCGCCAGCAGCAGGGTTAGCGGGGGGGCCGATACGCAGTATTTT. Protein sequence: CASSRVSGGADTQYF.

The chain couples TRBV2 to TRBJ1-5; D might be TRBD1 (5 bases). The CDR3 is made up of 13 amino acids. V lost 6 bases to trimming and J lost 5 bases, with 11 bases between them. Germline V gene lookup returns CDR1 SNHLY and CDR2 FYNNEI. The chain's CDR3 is CASRGRGDQPQHF. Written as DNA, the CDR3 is TGTGCCAGCAGGGGACGGGGGGATCAGCCCCAGCATTTT.

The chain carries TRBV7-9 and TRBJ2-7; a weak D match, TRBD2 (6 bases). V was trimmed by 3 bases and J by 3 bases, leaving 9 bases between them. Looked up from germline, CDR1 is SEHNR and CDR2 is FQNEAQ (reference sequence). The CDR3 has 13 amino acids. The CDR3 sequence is CASSLGGNYEQYF. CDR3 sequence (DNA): TGTGCCAGCAGCTTGGGGGGTAACTACGAGCAGTACTTC.

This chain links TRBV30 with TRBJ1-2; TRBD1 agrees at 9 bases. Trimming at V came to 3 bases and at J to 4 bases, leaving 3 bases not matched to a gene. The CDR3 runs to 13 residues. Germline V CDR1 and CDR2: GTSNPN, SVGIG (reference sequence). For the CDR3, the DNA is TGTGCCTGGAGGGGACAGGGCGCCTATGGCTACACCTTC. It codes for CAWRGQGAYGYTF.

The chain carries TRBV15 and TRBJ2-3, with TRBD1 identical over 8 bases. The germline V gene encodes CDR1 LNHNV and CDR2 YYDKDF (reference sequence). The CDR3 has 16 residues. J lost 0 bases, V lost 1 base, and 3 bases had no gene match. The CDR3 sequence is CATSRARDRSTDTQYF. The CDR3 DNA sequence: TGTGCCACCAGCAGAGCCCGGGACAGGAGCACAGATACGCAGTATTTT.

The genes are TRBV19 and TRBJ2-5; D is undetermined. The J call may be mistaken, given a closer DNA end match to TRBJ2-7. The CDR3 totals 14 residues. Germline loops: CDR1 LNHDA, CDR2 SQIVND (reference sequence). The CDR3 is CASSFPGDSYEQYF. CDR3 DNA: TGTGCCAGTAGTTTTCCTGGCGACTCCTACGAGCAGTACTTC.

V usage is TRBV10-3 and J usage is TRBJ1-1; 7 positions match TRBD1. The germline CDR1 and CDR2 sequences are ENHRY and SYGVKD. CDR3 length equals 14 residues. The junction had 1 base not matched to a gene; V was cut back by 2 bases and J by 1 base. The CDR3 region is CAISEAGGNTEAFF. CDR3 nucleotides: TGTGCCATCAGTGAGGCAGGGGGGAACACTGAAGCTTTCTTT.

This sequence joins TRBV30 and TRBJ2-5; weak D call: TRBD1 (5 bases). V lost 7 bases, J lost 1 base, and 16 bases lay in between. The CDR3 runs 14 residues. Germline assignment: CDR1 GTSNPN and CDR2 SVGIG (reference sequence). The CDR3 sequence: CASTPQAVQETQYF. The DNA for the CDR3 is TGTGCCTCGACCCCACAGGCCGTCCAAGAGACCCAGTACTTC.

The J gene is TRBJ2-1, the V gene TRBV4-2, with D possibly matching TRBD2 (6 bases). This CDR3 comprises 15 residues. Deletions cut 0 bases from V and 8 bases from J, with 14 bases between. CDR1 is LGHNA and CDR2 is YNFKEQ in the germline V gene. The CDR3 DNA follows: TGTGCCAGCAGCCAAGAAAGATCGGAGCGGGATGAGCAGTTCTTC. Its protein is CASSQERSERDEQFF.

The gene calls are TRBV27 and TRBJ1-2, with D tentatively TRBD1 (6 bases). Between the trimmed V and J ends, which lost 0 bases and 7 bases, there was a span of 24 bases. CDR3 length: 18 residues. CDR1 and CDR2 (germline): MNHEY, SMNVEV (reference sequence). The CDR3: CASSLSPGQTSPNRGYTF. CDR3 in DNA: TGTGCCAGCAGTTTATCCCCAGGACAGACCTCACCTAATCGTGGCTACACCTTC.

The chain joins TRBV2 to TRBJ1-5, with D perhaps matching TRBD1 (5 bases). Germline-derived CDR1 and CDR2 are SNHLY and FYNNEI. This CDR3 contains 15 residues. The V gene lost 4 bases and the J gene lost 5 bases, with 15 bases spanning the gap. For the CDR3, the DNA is TGTGCCAGCAGTGGGGGCAGCGTCTCCGATCAGCCCCAGCATTTT. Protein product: CASSGGSVSDQPQHF.

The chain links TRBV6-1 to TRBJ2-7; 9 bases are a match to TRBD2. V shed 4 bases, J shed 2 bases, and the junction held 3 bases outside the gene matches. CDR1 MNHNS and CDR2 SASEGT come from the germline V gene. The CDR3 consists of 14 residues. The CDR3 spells CASSAASGAYEQYF. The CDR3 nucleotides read TGTGCCAGCAGTGCGGCTAGCGGGGCCTACGAGCAGTACTTC.

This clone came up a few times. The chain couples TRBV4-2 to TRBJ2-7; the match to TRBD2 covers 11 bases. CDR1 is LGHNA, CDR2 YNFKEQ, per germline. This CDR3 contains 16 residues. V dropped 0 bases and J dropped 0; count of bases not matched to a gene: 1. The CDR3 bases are TGTGCCAGCAGCCAAGATGGGACTAGCGGCTCCTACGAGCAGTACTTC. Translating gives CASSQDGTSGSYEQYF.

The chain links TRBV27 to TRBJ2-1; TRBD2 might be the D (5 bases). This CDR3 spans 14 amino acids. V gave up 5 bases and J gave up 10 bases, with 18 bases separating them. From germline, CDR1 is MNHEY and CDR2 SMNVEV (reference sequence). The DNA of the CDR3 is TGTGCCAGCAGTCCGTCCCCCGTGGGCGGGGAGCAGTTCTTC. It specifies CASSPSPVGGEQFF.

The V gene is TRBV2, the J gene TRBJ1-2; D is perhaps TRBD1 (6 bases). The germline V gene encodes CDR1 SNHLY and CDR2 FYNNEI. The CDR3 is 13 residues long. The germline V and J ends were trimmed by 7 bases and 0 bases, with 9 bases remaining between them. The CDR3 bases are TGTGCCAGCAAGCAGGGGTCTAACTATGGCTACACCTTC. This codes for CASKQGSNYGYTF.

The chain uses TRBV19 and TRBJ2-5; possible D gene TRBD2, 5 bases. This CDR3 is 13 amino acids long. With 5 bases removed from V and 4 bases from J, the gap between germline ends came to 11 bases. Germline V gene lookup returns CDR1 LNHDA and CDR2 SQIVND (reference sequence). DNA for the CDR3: TGTGCCAGTAGTGAACTAGTAAGAGAGACCCAGTACTTC. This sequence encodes CASSELVRETQYF.

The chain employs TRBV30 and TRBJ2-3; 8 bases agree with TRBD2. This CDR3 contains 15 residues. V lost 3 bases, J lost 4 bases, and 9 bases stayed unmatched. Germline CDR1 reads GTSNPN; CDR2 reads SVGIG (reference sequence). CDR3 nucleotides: TGTGCCTGGAGGGGGGCCGGGGGGGAGGCAGATACGCAGTATTTT. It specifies CAWRGAGGEADTQYF.

The CDR3 DNA reads TGTGCCAGCAGCTTGGTCGAGCGGTCCCAAGAGACCCAGTACTTC. It codes for CASSLVERSQETQYF. The rearrangement links TRBV5-4 to TRBJ2-5, with D maybe TRBD2 (5 bases). The CDR3 covers 15 residues. Germline V lookup: CDR1 SGHNT, CDR2 YYREEE (reference sequence). Trimming left V 0 bases short and J 1 base short, with 10 bases between. Supplemented by reference TRBV5-4 and TRBJ2-5, the full variable domain reads ETGVTQSPTHLIKTRGQQVTLRCSSQSGHNTVSWYQQALGQGPQFIFQYYREEENGRGNFPPRFSGLQFPNYSSELNVNALELDDSALYLCASSLVERSQETQYFGPGTRLLVL.